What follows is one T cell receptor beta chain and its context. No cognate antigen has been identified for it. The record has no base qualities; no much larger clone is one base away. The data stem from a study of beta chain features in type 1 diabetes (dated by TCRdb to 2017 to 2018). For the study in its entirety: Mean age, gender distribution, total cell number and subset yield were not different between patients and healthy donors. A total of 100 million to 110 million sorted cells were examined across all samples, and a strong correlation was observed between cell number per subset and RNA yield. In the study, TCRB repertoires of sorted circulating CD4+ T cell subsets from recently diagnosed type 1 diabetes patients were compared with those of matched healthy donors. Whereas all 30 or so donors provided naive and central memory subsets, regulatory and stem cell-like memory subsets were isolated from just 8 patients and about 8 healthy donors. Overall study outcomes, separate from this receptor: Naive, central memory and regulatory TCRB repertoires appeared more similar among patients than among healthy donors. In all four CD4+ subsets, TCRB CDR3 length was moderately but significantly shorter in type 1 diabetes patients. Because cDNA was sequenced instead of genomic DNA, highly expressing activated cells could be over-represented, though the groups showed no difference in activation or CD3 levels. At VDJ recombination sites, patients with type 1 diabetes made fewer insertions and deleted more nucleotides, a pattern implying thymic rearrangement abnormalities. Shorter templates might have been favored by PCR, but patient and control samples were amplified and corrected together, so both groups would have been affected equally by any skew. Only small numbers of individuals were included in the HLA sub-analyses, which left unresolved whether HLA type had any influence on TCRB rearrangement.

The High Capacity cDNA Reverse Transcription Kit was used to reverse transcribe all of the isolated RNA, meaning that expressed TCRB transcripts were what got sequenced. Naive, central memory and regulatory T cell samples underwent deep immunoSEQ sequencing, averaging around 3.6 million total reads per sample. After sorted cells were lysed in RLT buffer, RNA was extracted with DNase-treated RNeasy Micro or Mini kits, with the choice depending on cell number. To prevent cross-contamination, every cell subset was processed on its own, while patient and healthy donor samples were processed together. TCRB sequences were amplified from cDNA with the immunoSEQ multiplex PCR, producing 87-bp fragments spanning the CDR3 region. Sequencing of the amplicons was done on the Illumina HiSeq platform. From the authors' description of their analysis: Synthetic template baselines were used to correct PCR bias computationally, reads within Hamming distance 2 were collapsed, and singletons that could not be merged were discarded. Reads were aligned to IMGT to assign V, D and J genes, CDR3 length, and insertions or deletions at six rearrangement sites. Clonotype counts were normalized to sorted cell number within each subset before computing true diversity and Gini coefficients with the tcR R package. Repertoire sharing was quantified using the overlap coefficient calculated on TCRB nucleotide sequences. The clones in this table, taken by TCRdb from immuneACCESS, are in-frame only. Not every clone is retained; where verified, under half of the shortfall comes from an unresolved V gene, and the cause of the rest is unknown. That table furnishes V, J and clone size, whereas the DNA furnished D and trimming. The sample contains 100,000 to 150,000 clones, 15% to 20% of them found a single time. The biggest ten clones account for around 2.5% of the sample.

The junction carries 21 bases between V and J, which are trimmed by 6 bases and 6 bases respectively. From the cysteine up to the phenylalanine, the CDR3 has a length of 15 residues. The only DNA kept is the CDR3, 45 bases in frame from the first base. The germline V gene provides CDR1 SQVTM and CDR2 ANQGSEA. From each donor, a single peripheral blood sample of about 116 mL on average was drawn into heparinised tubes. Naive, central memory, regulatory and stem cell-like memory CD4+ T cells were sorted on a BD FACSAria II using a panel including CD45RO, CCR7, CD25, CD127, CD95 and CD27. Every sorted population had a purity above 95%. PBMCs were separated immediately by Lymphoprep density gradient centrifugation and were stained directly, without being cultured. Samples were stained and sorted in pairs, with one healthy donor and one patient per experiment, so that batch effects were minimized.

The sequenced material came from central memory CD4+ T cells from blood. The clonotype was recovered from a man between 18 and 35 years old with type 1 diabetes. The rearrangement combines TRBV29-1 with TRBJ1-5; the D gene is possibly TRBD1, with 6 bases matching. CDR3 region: CSVDDGQIGRQPQHF. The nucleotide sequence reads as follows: TGCAGCGTCGACGATGGACAGATCGGTCGTCAGCCCCAGCATTTT.